The 12 T cell receptor beta chains below all came from one sample that was sequenced in a study of T-cell memory formation after mild COVID-19. TCRdb re-derived calls from the 5' RACE reads in MiXCR, one entry per CDR3 protein. The sample lists roughly 190,000 distinct CDR3 sequences; approximately 20% were seen once. The sequencing sample was made of PBMCs or a T cell subset sorted from them (not recorded which). These receptors all come from an adult woman who had mild COVID-19 (a few samples of this study predate the infection). Cell type and time point are not known.

The CDR3 reads CASSGQGLAKNIQYF. CDR3 sequence (DNA): TGTGCCAGCAGCGGACAGGGTCTGGCCAAAAACATTCAGTACTTC. The rearrangement joins TRBV6-2 or TRBV6-3 to TRBJ2-4; 8 bases fit TRBD1. CDR1 is MNHEY, CDR2 SVGEGT, per germline. The CDR3 extends over 15 amino acids. The ends lost 6 bases at V and 1 base at J; junction bases unmatched: 5.

The V and J genes are TRBV4-1 and TRBJ2-1; tentatively, D is TRBD1 (6 bases). The V and J ends lost 4 bases and 5 bases respectively, with 12 bases between them. The CDR3 totals 14 residues. The germline CDR1 and CDR2 sequences are MGHRA and YSYEKL. CDR3: CASSRWTANNEQFF. The CDR3 DNA follows: TGCGCCAGCAGCCGTTGGACAGCCAACAATGAGCAGTTCTTC.

This clonotype was counted only a few times. V gene TRBV12-3 or TRBV12-4 combines with J gene TRBJ1-3; D not certain. Trimming removed 2 bases from V and 0 bases from J, with 11 bases in between. The CDR3 runs to 16 residues. This chain's CDR3 is CASSLYLLSSGNTIYF. CDR3 DNA: TGTGCCAGCAGTTTATATCTTCTCAGCTCTGGAAACACCATATATTTT.

This clonotype was seen only a few times. The chain has TRBV7-9 and TRBJ2-5; unclear D gene. Germline V gives CDR1 SEHNR, CDR2 FQNEAQ (reference sequence). Trimming removed 5 bases from V and 1 base from J, with 14 bases in between. The CDR3 runs 15 residues. CDR3 in DNA: TGTGCCAGCAGCCCGAAGAGGCGGATCCAAGAGACCCAGTACTTC. It encodes CASSPKRRIQETQYF. The entire variable domain, with the rest obtained from reference TRBV7-9 and TRBJ2-5, is as follows: DTGVSQNPRHKITKRGQNVTFRCDPISEHNRLYWYRQTLGQGPEFLTYFQNEAQLEKSRLLSDRFSAERPKGSFSTLEIQRTEQGDSAMYLCASSPKRRIQETQYFGPGTRLLVL.

This clonotype was seen more than once but under ten times. V usage is TRBV7-9 and J usage is TRBJ1-2, with no clear D. Deletions cut 5 bases from V and 0 bases from J, with 7 bases between. Germline lookup yields CDR1 SEHNR and CDR2 FQNEAQ (reference sequence). The CDR3 runs 13 residues. DNA for the CDR3: TGTGCCAGCAGCGAGGGAGCTAACTATGGCTACACCTTC. It yields the protein CASSEGANYGYTF. The full variable domain, rest sourced from reference TRBV7-9 and TRBJ1-2, is DTGVSQNPRHKITKRGQNVTFRCDPISEHNRLYWYRQTLGQGPEFLTYFQNEAQLEKSRLLSDRFSAERPKGSFSTLEIQRTEQGDSAMYLCASSEGANYGYTFGSGTRLTVV.

The table lists this clonotype with a few counts. This chain uses TRBV12-3 or TRBV12-4 with TRBJ2-7; 10 nucleotides match TRBD2. The J segment lost 2 bases and the V segment lost 3 bases, leaving 4 bases of the junction unmatched. The CDR3 totals 15 residues. CDR3 in amino acids: CASSFEAGGPYEQYF. The CDR3 DNA follows: TGTGCCAGCAGTTTTGAAGCGGGAGGGCCCTACGAGCAGTACTTC.

This clonotype was observed a handful of times. The V call is TRBV3-1, the J call TRBJ2-7; the D gene could be TRBD1 or TRBD2 (6 bases each). The germline gives CDR1 LGHDT, CDR2 YNNKEL (reference sequence). V lost 2 bases and J lost 3, with 14 bases in between. The CDR3 extends over 15 amino acids. The CDR3 loop is CASSQRFGGHYEQYF. The CDR3, as DNA: TGTGCCAGCAGCCAAAGGTTCGGGGGCCACTACGAGCAGTACTTC.

The rearrangement joins TRBV7-6 to TRBJ2-7; D call uncertain. Germline V lookup: CDR1 SGHVS, CDR2 FNYEAQ. The CDR3 is 13 residues long. Trimming removed 1 base at V and 7 bases at J, with 11 bases between. The CDR3 spells CASSLVGPREQYF. CDR3 DNA sequence: TGTGCCAGCAGCTTAGTCGGACCGCGGGAGCAGTACTTC. Filled out from reference TRBV7-6 and TRBJ2-7, the complete variable domain reads GAGVSQSPRYKVTKRGQDVALRCDPISGHVSLYWYRQALGQGPEFLTYFNYEAQQDKSGLPNDRFSAERPEGSISTLTIQRTEQRDSAMYRCASSLVGPREQYFGPGTRLTVT.

The rearrangement uses TRBV20-1 and TRBJ1-3, with D maybe TRBD1 (6 bases). Trimming cost V 6 bases and J 4 bases, with 16 bases left between them. CDR3 size: 14 residues. The germline V gene has CDR1 DFQATT and CDR2 SNEGSKA (reference sequence). The CDR3 spells CSASQGLLGNTIYF. The CDR3 DNA reads TGCAGTGCGTCACAGGGACTCTTAGGAAACACCATATATTTT.

This clonotype was counted a few times. The gene calls are TRBV29-1 and TRBJ2-5; 12 bases are a match to TRBD1. The CDR3 runs 16 residues. The V and J ends lost 6 bases and 4 bases, in that order; junction bases with no gene match: 12. Germline CDR1 is SQVTM and CDR2 is ANQGSEA. The CDR3 DNA reads TGCAGCGTCCAAGACCCCGGGACAGGGGGCTTAGAGACCCAGTACTTC. It is translated as CSVQDPGTGGLETQYF. The entire variable domain, with the rest obtained from reference TRBV29-1 and TRBJ2-5, is as follows: SAVISQKPSRDICQRGTSLTIQCQVDSQVTMMFWYRQQPGQSLTLIATANQGSEATYESGFVIDKFPISRPNLTFSTLTVSNMSPEDSSIYLCSVQDPGTGGLETQYFGPGTRLLVL.

This clonotype was counted between two and nine times. The chain links TRBV6-5 to TRBJ2-7; D may be TRBD1 or TRBD2 (5 bases each). The CDR3 contains 15 residues. V was trimmed by 6 bases and J by 3 bases, leaving 18 bases between them. Germline-derived CDR1 and CDR2 are MNHEY and SVGAGI. The CDR3 reads CASRGAGTGSYEQYF. As DNA, the CDR3 is TGTGCCAGCAGAGGTGCCGGGACCGGTAGCTACGAGCAGTACTTC.

This sequence joins TRBV20-1 and TRBJ1-2; D remains unclear. Trimming pared 3 bases from V and 3 bases from J, leaving 5 bases between. The germline gives CDR1 DFQATT, CDR2 SNEGSKA (reference sequence). CDR3 length: 11 residues. Here the CDR3 reads CSAREDYGYTF. The CDR3 DNA reads TGCAGTGCTAGGGAGGACTATGGCTACACCTTC.